This is a list of T cell receptor beta chains from one sample in a study of CD8 T cells in ankylosing spondylitis. Via MiXCR, TCRdb re-called the 5' RACE reads, giving one row per CDR3 protein. The repertoire holds approximately 500,000 distinct CDR3 sequences, with about an eighth as singletons. Specimen: blood, either unsorted or a sorted T cell fraction (not recorded which). Every receptor here comes from a male donor with ankylosing spondylitis. CDR3s include the opening cysteine and the closing phenylalanine or tryptophan.

V	J	CDR3
TRBV4-2	TRBJ1-1	CASSQGRQGKTEAFF
TRBV12-3/TRBV12-4	TRBJ1-2	CASSLGTGFMVGYTF
TRBV6-4	TRBJ1-1	CASSDSMEGHTEAFF
TRBV24-1	TRBJ2-5	CATSDTRYWETQYF
TRBV11-2	TRBJ1-1	CASSLTSLNTEAFF
TRBV29-1	TRBJ1-1	CSGGILLASTEAFF
TRBV5-5	TRBJ2-1	CASSFVRRASSYNEQFF
TRBV12-3/TRBV12-4	TRBJ1-6	CASRGGSSYNSPLHF
TRBV5-1	TRBJ2-3	CASTPRQGRTDTQYF
TRBV6-1	TRBJ2-7	CASQKLAGGDEQYF
TRBV20-1	TRBJ2-1	CSANHRFSGAPYNEQFF
TRBV19	TRBJ2-1	CASNTGQGIGEQFF
TRBV27	TRBJ2-1	CASRFDRYNEQFF
TRBV7-2	TRBJ2-5	CASSLTYQETQYF
TRBV20-1	TRBJ2-1	CSARGSGILANEQFF
TRBV7-9	TRBJ1-5	CASSLDFGGVDQPQHF
TRBV20-1	TRBJ1-1	CSASPTTKRGTEAFF
TRBV5-6	TRBJ1-2	CASSFGQGIYGYTF
TRBV5-1	TRBJ1-2	CASSGTDSYGYTF
TRBV5-1	TRBJ2-7	CASSLSAPSYEQYF
TRBV11-1	TRBJ1-4	CASSPSRRRGATNEKLFF
TRBV24-1	TRBJ2-3	CATSGGEGPAHDTQYF
TRBV4-1	TRBJ1-6	CASSQVDLGFRLSPLHF
TRBV25-1	TRBJ1-1	CASSEYGGAYTEAFF
TRBV11-2	TRBJ1-2	CASSLDRDRGDGYTF
TRBV4-2	TRBJ2-7	CASSQGGTGLYEQYF
TRBV5-1	TRBJ2-3	CASSSATRETQYF
TRBV30	TRBJ2-7	CAWSPGLTIEQYF
TRBV18	TRBJ2-1	CASSPRQDNEQFF
TRBV7-9	TRBJ1-1	CASSLARLKNTEAFF
TRBV9	TRBJ2-1	CASSAGAGLAGFNEQFF
TRBV7-2	TRBJ2-5	CASSPGTSGRETQYF
TRBV11-2	TRBJ2-1	CASSPGRGLAGNEQFF
TRBV19	TRBJ1-4	CASTPPGTEKLFF
TRBV9	TRBJ2-7	CASSTAGGLGYEQYF
TRBV15	TRBJ2-1	CATSLLTGSSYNEQFF
TRBV12-3/TRBV12-4	TRBJ2-1	CASRRGFSYNEQFF
TRBV7-7	TRBJ2-2	CASSLGVGSRTGELFF
TRBV12-3/TRBV12-4	TRBJ1-2	CASSFKNFLDDGYTF
TRBV5-1	TRBJ2-7	CASSFLTGGDSYEQYF
TRBV27	TRBJ1-2	CASSFQANYGYTF
TRBV27	TRBJ1-4	CASSFQGETNEKLFF
TRBV11-2	TRBJ2-3	CASSSGIVDTQYF
TRBV5-1	TRBJ2-1	CASSIRDRGYEQFF
TRBV20-1	TRBJ2-3	CSARLLAGGPGDTQYF
TRBV11-3	TRBJ2-5	CASSLDSALQETQYF
TRBV6-4	TRBJ2-2	CASHLVTGELFF
TRBV12-3/TRBV12-4	TRBJ1-1	CASSPSGGNEAFF
TRBV5-1	TRBJ2-5	CASSLAGTTMETQYF
TRBV6-2/TRBV6-3	TRBJ1-2	CASSGYEDGYTF
TRBV3-1	TRBJ1-2	CASSQDAGVVYGYTF
TRBV5-4	TRBJ2-1	CASSLESSGNEQFF
TRBV3-1	TRBJ2-5	CASSSEVSWEETQYF
TRBV20-1	TRBJ2-1	CSVGRRNEQFF
TRBV3-1	TRBJ1-3	CASSPRQGGNTIYF
TRBV20-1	TRBJ2-3	CSVQGEPDTQYF
TRBV6-2/TRBV6-3	TRBJ2-7	CASSPRGVPGEQYF